Below are 13 T cell receptor beta chains sequenced from a single sample in a study of blood T cell repertoires in COVID-19. Repertoires were generated with immunoSEQ multiplex PCR, while TCRdb's copy carries only in-frame clones and drops some. The data hold about 55,000 clones, with 80% to 95% observed a single time. The material sequenced was peripheral blood. The receptors come from a man at least 80 years old with acute or convalescent COVID-19.

In its sample, this clone was seen once. This chain joins TRBV7-2 and TRBJ1-4; 9 nucleotides match TRBD1. The germline V gene has CDR1 SGHTA and CDR2 FQGNSA. CDR3 size: 14 residues. The J segment lost 4 bases and the V segment lost 7 bases, leaving 4 bases of the junction unmatched. CDR3 DNA: TGTGCCAGCACCCGGGACAGGGTTAATGAAAAACTGTTTTTT. Its translation: CASTRDRVNEKLFF.

CDR3 sequence: CASSPRTGSNQPQHF. The CDR3 region has the DNA TGTGCCAGCAGCCCCCGCACAGGGAGCAATCAGCCCCAGCATTTT. This chain connects TRBV7-8 to TRBJ1-5; D possibly corresponds to TRBD1 (6 bases). CDR1 and CDR2 from the germline V gene are SGHVS and FQNEAQ. The CDR3 extends over 15 amino acids. V lost 5 bases and J lost 1, with 12 bases in between.

The chain has TRBV7-2 and TRBJ2-1; D is unclear. CDR1 SGHTA and CDR2 FQGNSA come from the germline V gene. Trimming pared 0 bases from V and 3 bases from J, leaving 6 bases between. This CDR3 has 14 amino acids. The CDR3 loop reads CASSLANSYNEQFF. DNA for the CDR3: TGTGCCAGCAGCTTAGCGAATAGCTACAATGAGCAGTTCTTC.

This clone has more than one count but fewer than ten. The chain uses TRBV19 and TRBJ1-6, with D hard to call. This CDR3 has 15 amino acids. CDR1 and CDR2 from the germline V gene are LNHDA and SQIVND (reference sequence). V lost 3 bases to trimming and J lost 7 bases, with 13 bases between them. DNA for the CDR3: TGTGCCAGTAGTATCGGGCCTGGAGGAAATTCACCCCTCCACTTT. It is translated as CASSIGPGGNSPLHF.

This chain links TRBV5-1 with TRBJ2-3, with D possibly matching TRBD1 (5 bases). V lost 0 bases and J 3 bases, leaving 17 bases between the germline ends. Germline V lookup: CDR1 SGHRS, CDR2 YFSETQ. There are 17 residues in the CDR3. CDR3 sequence: CASSLVGANLGTDTQYF. The CDR3 DNA sequence: TGCGCCAGCAGCTTGGTTGGGGCAAATTTAGGAACAGATACGCAGTATTTT.

The V gene is TRBV7-6, the J gene TRBJ2-3; TRBD1 aligns across 10 bases. CDR1 and CDR2 (germline): SGHVS, FNYEAQ. Trimming removed 4 bases from V and 2 bases from J; junction bases left unmatched: 15. The CDR3 is 19 residues long. The CDR3, as DNA: TGTGCCAGCAGCTCGGGACAGGGGACTCTTGGATGGGCCACAGATACGCAGTATTTT. Translation: CASSSGQGTLGWATDTQYF.

CDR3 loop: CASSQDSSGANVLTF. DNA for the CDR3: TGTGCCAGCAGCCAAGACAGCTCTGGGGCCAACGTCCTGACTTTC. The V and J genes are TRBV3-1 (or the pseudogene TRBV3-2) and TRBJ2-6; no reliable D call. The CDR3 runs to 15 residues. Germline CDR1 is LGHDT and CDR2 is YNNKEL (reference sequence). With 0 bases removed from V and 0 bases from J, the gap between germline ends came to 3 bases.

The rearrangement links TRBV7-9 to TRBJ2-7, with 8 bases lining up with TRBD1. The germline gives CDR1 SEHNR, CDR2 FQNEAQ (reference sequence). CDR3 length: 15 residues. V shed 5 bases and J 4 bases; nucleotides not matched to a gene: 10. DNA for the CDR3: TGTGCCAGCAGCGAACAGGGGGGTAGTACTTACGAGCAGTACTTC. Protein product: CASSEQGGSTYEQYF.

The chain joins TRBV9 to TRBJ2-2; perhaps TRBD2 as D (6 bases). Germline CDR1 is SGDLS and CDR2 is YYNGEE. The ends were cut back, 2 bases at V and 2 bases at J, with 10 bases in the middle. The CDR3 length is 15 residues. Here the CDR3 reads CASSVGGLNTGELFF. CDR3 coding DNA: TGTGCCAGCAGCGTGGGAGGACTCAACACCGGGGAGCTGTTTTTT.

The rearrangement links TRBV5-5 to TRBJ2-7; TRBD1 matches 7 bases. The length of the CDR3 is 16 residues. Looked up from germline, CDR1 is SGHKS and CDR2 is YYEKEE (reference sequence). V was pared by 1 base and J by 0 bases, with 7 bases of the junction left unmatched. The CDR3 sequence: CASSLTDRQTSYEQYF. CDR3 in DNA: TGTGCCAGCAGCTTGACGGACAGGCAAACCTCCTACGAGCAGTACTTC. The full variable domain, completed using reference TRBV5-5 and TRBJ2-7, is DAGVTQSPTHLIKTRGQQVTLRCSPISGHKSVSWYQQVLGQGPQFIFQYYEKEERGRGNFPDRFSARQFPNYSSELNVNALLLGDSALYLCASSLTDRQTSYEQYFGPGTRLTVT.

The chain recombines TRBV18 with TRBJ1-6; 9 nucleotides agree with TRBD1. The germline gives CDR1 KGHSH, CDR2 LQKENI. V dropped 6 bases and J dropped 6; count of bases not matched to a gene: 9. The CDR3 totals 16 residues. CDR3 sequence reads: CASSPAGTGINSPLHF. The CDR3 DNA is TGTGCCAGCTCTCCCGCCGGGACAGGGATTAATTCACCCCTCCACTTT.

The chain couples TRBV9 to TRBJ2-3; D is perhaps TRBD2 (5 bases). In germline, CDR1 is SGDLS, CDR2 YYNGEE. This CDR3 region has 14 residues. The V end lost 3 bases, the J end lost 6 bases, and 14 bases lay between the germline ends. CDR3 DNA sequence: TGTGCCAGCAGCGCCCTCCCGGGGTCGGATACGCAGTATTTT. Protein product: CASSALPGSDTQYF.

Concerning this clone: The same CDR3 also results from other DNA sequences found in this sample. The J gene is TRBJ2-1, the V gene TRBV2; TRBD2 matches 8 bases. This CDR3 is 15 amino acids long. Looked up from germline, CDR1 is SNHLY and CDR2 is FYNNEI. Unmatched junction bases numbered 4, after V lost 2 bases and J lost 4 bases. The CDR3 DNA follows: TGTGCCAGCAGTGAACGGGCTAGCGGGTACAATGAGCAGTTCTTC. It yields the protein CASSERASGYNEQFF.